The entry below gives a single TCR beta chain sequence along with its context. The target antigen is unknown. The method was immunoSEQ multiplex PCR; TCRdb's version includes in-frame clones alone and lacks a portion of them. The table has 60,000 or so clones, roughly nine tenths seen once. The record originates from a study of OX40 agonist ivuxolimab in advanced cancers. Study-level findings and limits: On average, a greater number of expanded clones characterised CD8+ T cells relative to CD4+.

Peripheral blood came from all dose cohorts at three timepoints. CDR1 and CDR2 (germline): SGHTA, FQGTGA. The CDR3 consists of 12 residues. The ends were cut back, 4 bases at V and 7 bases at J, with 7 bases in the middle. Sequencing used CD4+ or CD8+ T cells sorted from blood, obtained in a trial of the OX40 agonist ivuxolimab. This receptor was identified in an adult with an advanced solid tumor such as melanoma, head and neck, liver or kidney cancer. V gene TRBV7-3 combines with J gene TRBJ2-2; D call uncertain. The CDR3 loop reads CASSSQFGELFF. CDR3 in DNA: TGTGCCAGCAGCTCCCAGTTCGGGGAGCTGTTTTTT.